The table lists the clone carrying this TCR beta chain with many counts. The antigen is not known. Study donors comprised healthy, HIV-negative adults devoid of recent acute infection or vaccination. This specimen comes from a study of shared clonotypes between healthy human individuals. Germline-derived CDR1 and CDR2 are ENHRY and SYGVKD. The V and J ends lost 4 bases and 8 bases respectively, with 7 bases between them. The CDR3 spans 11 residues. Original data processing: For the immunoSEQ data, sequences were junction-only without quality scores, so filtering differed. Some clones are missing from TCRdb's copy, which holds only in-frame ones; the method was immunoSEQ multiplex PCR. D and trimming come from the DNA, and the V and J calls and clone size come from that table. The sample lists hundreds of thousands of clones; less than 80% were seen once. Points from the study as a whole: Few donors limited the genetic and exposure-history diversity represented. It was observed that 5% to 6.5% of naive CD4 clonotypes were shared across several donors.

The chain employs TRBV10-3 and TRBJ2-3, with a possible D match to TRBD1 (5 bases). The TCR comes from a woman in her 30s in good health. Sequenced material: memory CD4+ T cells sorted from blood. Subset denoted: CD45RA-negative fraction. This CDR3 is CAISVQATQYF. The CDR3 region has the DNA TGTGCCATCAGTGTACAGGCTACGCAGTATTTT.